This TCR beta chain was obtained from a study of cytomegalovirus exposure and HLA in healthy donors. Researchers ran the PCR with 60 Vbeta and 13 Jbeta primers. Some clones are missing from TCRdb's copy, which holds only in-frame ones; the method was immunoSEQ multiplex PCR. Among around 160,000 clones listed, roughly 80% were seen once. The CDR3 has 10 amino acids. The V gene lost 5 bases and the J gene lost 11 bases, with 8 bases spanning the gap. Germline loops: CDR1 LNHDA, CDR2 SQIVND (reference sequence). As to this clone: Antigen specificity is unknown.

General study points: In a later analysis, parvovirus B19, influenza, CMV and Epstein-Barr virus appeared linked to several top co-occurrence clusters. Through in vitro validation, a few CMV-associated chains were shown to be specific for CMV antigens.

This receptor was taken from a human donor in good health. V gene TRBV19 combines with J gene TRBJ2-3; tentatively, D is TRBD1 (6 bases). Input material: PBMCs. This CDR3 reads CASSLDRQYF. The CDR3 DNA reads as TGTGCCAGTAGTTTGGACAGGCAGTATTTT.